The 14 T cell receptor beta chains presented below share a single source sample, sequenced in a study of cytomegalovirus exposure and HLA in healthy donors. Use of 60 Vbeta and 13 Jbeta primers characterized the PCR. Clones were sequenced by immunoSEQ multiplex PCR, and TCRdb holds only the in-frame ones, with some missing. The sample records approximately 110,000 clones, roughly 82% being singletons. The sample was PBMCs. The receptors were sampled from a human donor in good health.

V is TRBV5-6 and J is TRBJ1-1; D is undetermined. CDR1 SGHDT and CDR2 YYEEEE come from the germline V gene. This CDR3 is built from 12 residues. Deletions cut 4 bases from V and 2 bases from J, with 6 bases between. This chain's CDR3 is CASSRYNTEAFF. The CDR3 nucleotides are TGTGCCAGCAGCCGTTATAACACTGAAGCTTTCTTT.

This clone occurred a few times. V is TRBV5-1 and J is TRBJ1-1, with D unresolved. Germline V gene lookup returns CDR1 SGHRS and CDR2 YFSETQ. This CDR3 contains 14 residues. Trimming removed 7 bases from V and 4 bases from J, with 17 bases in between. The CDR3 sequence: CASGAGLTGTEAFF. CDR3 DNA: TGCGCCAGCGGTGCGGGATTAACGGGCACTGAAGCTTTCTTT.

CDR3 protein: CASSSTQTWTGRNQPQHF. The CDR3 bases are TGTGCCAGCAGTTCTACCCAAACCTGGACAGGGAGGAATCAGCCCCAGCATTTT. The rearrangement links TRBV28 to TRBJ1-5, with 8 bases fitting TRBD1. V trimming: 4 bases; J trimming: 4 bases; junction bases outside the gene matches: 15. CDR1 and CDR2 (germline): MDHEN, SYDVKM. There are 18 residues in the CDR3.

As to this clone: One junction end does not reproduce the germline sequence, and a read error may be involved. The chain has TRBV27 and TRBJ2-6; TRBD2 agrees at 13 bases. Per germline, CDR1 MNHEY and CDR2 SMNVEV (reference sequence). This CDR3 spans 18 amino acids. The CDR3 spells CASSLRLAGGRGANGLTF. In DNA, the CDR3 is TGTGCCAGCAGTCTACGACTAGCGGGAGGTCGTGGGGCCAACGGCCTGACTTTC.

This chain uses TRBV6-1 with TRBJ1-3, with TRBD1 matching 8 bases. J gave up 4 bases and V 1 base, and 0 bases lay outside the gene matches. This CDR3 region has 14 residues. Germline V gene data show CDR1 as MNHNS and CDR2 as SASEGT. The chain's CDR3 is CASSEGTGGNTIYF. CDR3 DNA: TGTGCCAGCAGTGAAGGGACAGGGGGAAACACCATATATTTT.

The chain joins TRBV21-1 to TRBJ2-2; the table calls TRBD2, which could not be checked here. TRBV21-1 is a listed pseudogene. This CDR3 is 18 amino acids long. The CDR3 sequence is CASSKVLSLPNNTGELFF. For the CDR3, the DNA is TGTGCCAGCAGCAAAGTACTGTCGTTACCCAATAACACCGGGGAGCTGTTTTTT.

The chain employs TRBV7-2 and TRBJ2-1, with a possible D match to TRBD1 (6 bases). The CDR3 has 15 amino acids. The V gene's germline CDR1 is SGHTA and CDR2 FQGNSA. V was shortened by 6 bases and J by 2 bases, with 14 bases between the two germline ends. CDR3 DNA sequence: TGTGCCAGCAGATATACACAGGGAACCTACAATGAGCAGTTCTTC. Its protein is CASRYTQGTYNEQFF. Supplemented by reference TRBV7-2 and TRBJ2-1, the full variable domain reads GAGVSQSPSNKVTEKGKDVELRCDPISGHTALYWYRQSLGQGLEFLIYFQGNSAPDKSGLPSDRFSAERTGGSVSTLTIQRTQQEDSAVYLCASRYTQGTYNEQFFGPGTRLTVL.

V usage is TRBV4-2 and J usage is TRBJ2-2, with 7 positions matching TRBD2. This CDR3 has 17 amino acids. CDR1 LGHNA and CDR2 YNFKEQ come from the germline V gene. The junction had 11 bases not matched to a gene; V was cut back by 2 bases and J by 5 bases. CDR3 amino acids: CASSQPLGGRRTGELFF. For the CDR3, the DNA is TGTGCCAGCAGCCAACCGCTTGGCGGGAGAAGGACCGGGGAGCTGTTTTTT.

The CDR3 loop is CASSLGGSQGYNEQFF. Here the CDR3 DNA reads TGTGCCAGCTCCCTTGGGGGGAGCCAAGGGTACAATGAGCAGTTCTTC. V and J are TRBV5-6 and TRBJ2-1, with D possibly matching TRBD2 (6 bases). Looked up from germline, CDR1 is SGHDT and CDR2 is YYEEEE. This CDR3 has 16 residues. The germline V and J ends were trimmed by 7 bases and 4 bases, with 21 bases remaining between them.

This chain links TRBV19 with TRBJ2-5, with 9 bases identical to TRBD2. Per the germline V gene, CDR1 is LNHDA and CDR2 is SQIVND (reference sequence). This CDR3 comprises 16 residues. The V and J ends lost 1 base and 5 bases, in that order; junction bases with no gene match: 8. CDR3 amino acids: CASSIGSGSVGETQYF. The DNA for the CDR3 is TGTGCCAGTAGTATAGGTAGCGGGAGCGTTGGGGAGACCCAGTACTTC.

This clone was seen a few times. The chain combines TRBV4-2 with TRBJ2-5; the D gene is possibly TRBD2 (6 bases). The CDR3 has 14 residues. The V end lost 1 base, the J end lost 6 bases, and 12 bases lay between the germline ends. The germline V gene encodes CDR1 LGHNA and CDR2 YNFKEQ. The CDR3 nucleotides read TGTGCCAGCAGCCAAGGAGGCGGGGCAAAGACCCAGTACTTC. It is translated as CASSQGGGAKTQYF.

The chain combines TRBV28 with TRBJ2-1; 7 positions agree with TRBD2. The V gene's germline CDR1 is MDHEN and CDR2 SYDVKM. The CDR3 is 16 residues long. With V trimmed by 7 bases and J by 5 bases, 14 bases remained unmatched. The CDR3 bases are TGTGCCAGCACCGTCGGCGGGAGCGCCTCAAACAATGAGCAGTTCTTC. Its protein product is CASTVGGSASNNEQFF.

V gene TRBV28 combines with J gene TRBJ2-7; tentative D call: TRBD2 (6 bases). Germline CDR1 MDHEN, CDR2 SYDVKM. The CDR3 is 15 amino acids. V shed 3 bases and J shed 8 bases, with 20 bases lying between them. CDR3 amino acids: CASSFDLRDPSKQYF. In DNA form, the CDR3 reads TGTGCCAGCAGTTTTGACCTGCGGGACCCTTCGAAGCAGTACTTC.

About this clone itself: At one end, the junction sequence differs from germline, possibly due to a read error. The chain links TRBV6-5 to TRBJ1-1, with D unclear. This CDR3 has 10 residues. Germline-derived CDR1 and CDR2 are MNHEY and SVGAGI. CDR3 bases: TGTGCCGGCAGTGAACGGGGAGCTTTCTTT. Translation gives CAGSERGAFF.